This section outlines one TCR beta chain sequence together with its context. Its cognate antigen is unknown. This entry comes from a study of cytomegalovirus exposure and HLA in healthy donors. The germline gives CDR1 SNHLY, CDR2 FYNNEI. Trimming stripped 9 bases from V and 4 bases from J, with 8 bases between. CDR3 length equals 11 residues. The primer mix had 60 Vbeta and 13 Jbeta primers. Original methodology: Later, some 79 million unique TCR beta chains were counted in an analysis, and some 10 million of them were shared. Sequencing used immunoSEQ multiplex PCR; TCRdb keeps in-frame clones, though not all of them. The V and J calls and the clone size are those of that table, but D and trimming were determined from the DNA. The sample lists some 180,000 clones, under 9.5% seen once, with 1% to 1.5% in the top ten. Study findings and constraints: The presence/absence work took it that sequencing depth was about the same across donors.

The sequence was obtained from a woman in her 30s in good health and CMV-seropositive. Sequencing was carried out using PBMCs. The chain combines TRBV2 with TRBJ2-3; D is possibly TRBD1 (6 bases). The CDR3 is CARQGPDTQYF. In DNA, the CDR3 is TGTGCCAGACAGGGACCAGATACGCAGTATTTT.